The clone carrying this TCR beta chain was counted once. Authors' data handling: Reference gene primers were amplified, and this amplification served to estimate nucleated cell counts. The table came from immunoSEQ multiplex PCR; TCRdb's copy has only in-frame clones and leaves some out. V and J calls plus clone size are reproduced from that table; the DNA served to infer D and trimming. The data hold a few hundred thousand clones, with more than 85% observed a single time. The sample comes from a study of blood T cell repertoires in COVID-19. Study information: In each case, the material was cDNA or gDNA derived from T cells, B-cell-depleted T cells, or PBMCs.

Residents of about two dozen US areas, aged about 18 to 89 years, made up the participants. Cohorts were assigned according to the clinical history that participants reported. CDR1 and CDR2 from the germline V gene are MNHEY and SMNVEV (reference sequence). V dropped 7 bases and J dropped 9 bases, with 19 bases sitting between them. This CDR3 has 15 residues. The sequenced sample consisted of PBMCs or T cells enriched from blood (not recorded which). The TCR was taken from a woman aged 25 to 39 who had recovered from COVID-19. The chain carries TRBV27 and TRBJ1-6; D possibly corresponds to TRBD1 (5 bases). CDR3 region: CASTYYSGSGSPLHF. CDR3 bases: TGTGCCAGCACGTATTATTCAGGGTCAGGTTCACCCCTCCACTTT.